This is a list of T cell receptor beta chains from one sample in a study of blood T cell repertoires in COVID-19. The method was immunoSEQ multiplex PCR; TCRdb's version includes in-frame clones alone and lacks a portion of them. The sample holds around 280,000 clones; around 87% are singletons and the top ten take approximately 2%. The sequenced sample consisted of peripheral blood. The origin of the receptors is a young woman who had recovered from COVID-19. CDR3s include the opening cysteine and the closing phenylalanine or tryptophan.

j_call,v_call,cdr3_aa
TRBJ2-5,TRBV12-3/TRBV12-4,CASSPSRGVTQYF
TRBJ2-3,TRBV2,CASSLQGGADTQYF
TRBJ2-1,TRBV7-9,CASSIQGREQFF
TRBJ1-6,TRBV21-1,CASSITRDQVDSPLHF
TRBJ2-7,TRBV19,CASSIPGSYEQYF
TRBJ2-2,TRBV19,CASSKAGSDTGELFF
TRBJ1-4,TRBV5-4,CASSPDRGEKLFF
TRBJ2-1,TRBV7-8,CASSFTGDEQFF
TRBJ1-2,TRBV19,CASSIGGGYGYTF
TRBJ1-5,TRBV25-1,CASSGQGLLAQHF
TRBJ1-5,TRBV10-3,CAISDSTGKGQPQHF
TRBJ2-3,TRBV7-2,CASSLVPAGGGDTQYF
TRBJ1-2,TRBV4-1,CASSQPTANYGYTF
TRBJ1-2,TRBV29-1,CSVIQGARNGYTF
TRBJ2-7,TRBV28,CASSPGAYEQYF
TRBJ1-5,TRBV27,CASSLVGQALQPQHF
TRBJ2-5,TRBV5-8,CASSSGQAQETQYF
TRBJ1-2,TRBV25-1,CASSESQQGARYGYTF
TRBJ2-3,TRBV28,CASSGGTVGTDTQYF
TRBJ1-1,TRBV30,CAWGRDRQTEAFF
TRBJ2-3,TRBV5-4,CASGTIDTQYF
TRBJ1-2,TRBV19,CASRGPTNYGYTF
TRBJ1-6,TRBV19,CASSTGVSPLHF
TRBJ2-2,TRBV5-1,CASSLEVAGALRELFF
TRBJ2-7,TRBV19,CASSARTSGGYEQYF
TRBJ2-1,TRBV3-1/TRBV3-2,CASGNRNLGGNEQFF
TRBJ2-7,TRBV6-5,CASRGQGTSYEQYF
TRBJ2-3,TRBV5-1,CASSLEGGPRDTQYF
TRBJ2-5,TRBV19,CASQVGIAGGQETQYF
TRBJ2-7,TRBV28,CASSRPGQGSYEQYF
TRBJ2-2,TRBV5-1,CASEDSSNTGELFF
TRBJ1-1,TRBV28,CASSLNQGASSNTEAFF
TRBJ1-1,TRBV6-5,CASSRSRAMNTEAFF
TRBJ1-1,TRBV19,CASSFGHYTEAFF
TRBJ2-1,TRBV12-2,CASRLAPGTSYNEQFF
TRBJ2-7,TRBV25-1,CASSETDNSYEQYF
TRBJ1-1,TRBV19,CASSWGQGTEAFF
TRBJ2-1,TRBV28,CASSLSGGRNEQFF
TRBJ2-1,TRBV27,CASSLGGTSGRSEQFF
TRBJ1-1,TRBV7-2,CASSLSPGSNTEAFF
TRBJ2-5,TRBV18,CASSGLDTEETQYF
TRBJ2-7,TRBV28,CASRPGTGSSYEQYF
TRBJ1-2,TRBV5-4,CASSLVAGQGNGYTF
TRBJ2-5,TRBV6-6,CASSGVGGAQETQYF
TRBJ1-5,TRBV2,CASNREGGNQPQHF
TRBJ2-2,TRBV18,CASSPRQGIVTGELFF
TRBJ1-4,TRBV21-1,CASRRGNEKLFF
TRBJ2-7,TRBV5-6,CASRSTGSYEQYF
TRBJ1-6,TRBV4-2,CASSLGQGLSESPLHF
TRBJ1-3,TRBV30,CAWSSSGNTIYF